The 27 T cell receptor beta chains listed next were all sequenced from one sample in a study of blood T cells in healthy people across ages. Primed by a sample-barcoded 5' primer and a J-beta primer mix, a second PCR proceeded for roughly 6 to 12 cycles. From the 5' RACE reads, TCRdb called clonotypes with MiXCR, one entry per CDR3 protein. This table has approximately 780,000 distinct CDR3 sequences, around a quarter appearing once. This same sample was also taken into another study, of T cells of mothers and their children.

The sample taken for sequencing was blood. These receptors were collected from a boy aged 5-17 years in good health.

Written as DNA, the CDR3 is TGTGCCAGCAGCTTGGGACAGGGAATAGGATACAATGAGCAGTTCTTC. It encodes CASSLGQGIGYNEQFF. V and J are TRBV7-9 and TRBJ2-1; 9 bases match TRBD1. The germline V gene has CDR1 SEHNR and CDR2 FQNEAQ (reference sequence). The CDR3 is made up of 16 amino acids. V shed 3 bases, J shed 4 bases, and the junction held 7 bases outside the gene matches.

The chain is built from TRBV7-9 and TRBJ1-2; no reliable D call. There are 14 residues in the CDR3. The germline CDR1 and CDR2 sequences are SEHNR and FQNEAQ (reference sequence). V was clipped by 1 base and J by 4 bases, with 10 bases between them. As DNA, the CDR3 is TGTGCCAGCAGCTTAGAAACGGGTGCCTATGGCTACACCTTC. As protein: CASSLETGAYGYTF.

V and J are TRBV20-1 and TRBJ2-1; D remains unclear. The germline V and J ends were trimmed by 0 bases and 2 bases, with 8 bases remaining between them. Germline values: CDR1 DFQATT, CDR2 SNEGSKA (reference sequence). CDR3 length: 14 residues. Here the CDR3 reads CSARDSMAYNEQFF. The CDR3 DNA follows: TGCAGTGCTAGAGACAGCATGGCCTACAATGAGCAGTTCTTC.

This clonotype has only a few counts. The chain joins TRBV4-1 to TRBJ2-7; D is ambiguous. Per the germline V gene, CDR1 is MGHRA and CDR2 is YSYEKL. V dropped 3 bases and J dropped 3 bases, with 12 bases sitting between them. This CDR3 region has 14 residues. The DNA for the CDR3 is TGCGCCAGCAGCCACAAGATCCAATTCTACGAGCAGTACTTC. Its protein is CASSHKIQFYEQYF.

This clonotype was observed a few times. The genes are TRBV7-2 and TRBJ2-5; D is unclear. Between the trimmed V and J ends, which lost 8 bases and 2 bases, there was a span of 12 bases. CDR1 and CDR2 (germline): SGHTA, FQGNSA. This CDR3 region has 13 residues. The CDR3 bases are TGTGCCAGCCAGGAACCCCCACAAGAGACCCAGTACTTC. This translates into CASQEPPQETQYF.

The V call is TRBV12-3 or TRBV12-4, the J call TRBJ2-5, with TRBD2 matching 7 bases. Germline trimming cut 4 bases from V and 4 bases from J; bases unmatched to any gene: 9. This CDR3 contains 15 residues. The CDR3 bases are TGTGCCAGCAGTTACAAGGGTTCGGGAGGAGAGACCCAGTACTTC. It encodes CASSYKGSGGETQYF.

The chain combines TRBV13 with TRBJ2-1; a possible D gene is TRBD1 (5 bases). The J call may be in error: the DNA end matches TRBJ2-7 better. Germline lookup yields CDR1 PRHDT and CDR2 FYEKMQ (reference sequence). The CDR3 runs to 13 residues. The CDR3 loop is CASNQQGQGEQYF. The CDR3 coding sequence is TGTGCCAGCAACCAGCAGGGCCAGGGCGAGCAGTACTTC.

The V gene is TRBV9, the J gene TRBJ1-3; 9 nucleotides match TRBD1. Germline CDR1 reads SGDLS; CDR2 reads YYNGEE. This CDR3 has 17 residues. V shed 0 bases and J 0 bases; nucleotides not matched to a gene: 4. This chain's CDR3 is CASSVALDRGSGNTIYF. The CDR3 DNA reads TGTGCCAGCAGCGTAGCGTTGGACAGGGGCTCTGGAAACACCATATATTTT.

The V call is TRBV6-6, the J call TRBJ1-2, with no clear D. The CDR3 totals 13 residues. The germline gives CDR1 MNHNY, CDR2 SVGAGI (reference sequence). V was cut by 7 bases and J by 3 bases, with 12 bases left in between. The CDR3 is CASTSQEDYGYTF. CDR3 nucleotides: TGTGCCAGCACTTCCCAGGAAGACTATGGCTACACCTTC.

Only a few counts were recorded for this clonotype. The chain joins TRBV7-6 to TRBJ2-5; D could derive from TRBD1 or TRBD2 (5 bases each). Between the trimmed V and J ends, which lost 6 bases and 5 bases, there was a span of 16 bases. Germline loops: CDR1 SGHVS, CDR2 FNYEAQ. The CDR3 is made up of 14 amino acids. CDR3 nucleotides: TGTGCCAGCAGTGGCGCAGGGTGGAGGGAGACCCAGTACTTC. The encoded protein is CASSGAGWRETQYF.

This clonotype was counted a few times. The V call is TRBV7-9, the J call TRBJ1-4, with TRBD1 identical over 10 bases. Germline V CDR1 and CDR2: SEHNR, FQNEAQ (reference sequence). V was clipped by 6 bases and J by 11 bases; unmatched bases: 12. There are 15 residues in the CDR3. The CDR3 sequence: CASRTGTGDGGKLFF. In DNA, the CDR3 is TGTGCCAGCAGAACCGGGACAGGGGACGGAGGGAAACTGTTTTTT.

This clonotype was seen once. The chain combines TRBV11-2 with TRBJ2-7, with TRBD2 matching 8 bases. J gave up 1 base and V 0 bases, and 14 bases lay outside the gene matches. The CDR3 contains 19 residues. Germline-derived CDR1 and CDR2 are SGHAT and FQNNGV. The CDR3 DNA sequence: TGTGCCAGCAGCTTAGACGAGGGCCCCCGACTAGCGCTATCCTACGAGCAGTACTTC. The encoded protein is CASSLDEGPRLALSYEQYF.

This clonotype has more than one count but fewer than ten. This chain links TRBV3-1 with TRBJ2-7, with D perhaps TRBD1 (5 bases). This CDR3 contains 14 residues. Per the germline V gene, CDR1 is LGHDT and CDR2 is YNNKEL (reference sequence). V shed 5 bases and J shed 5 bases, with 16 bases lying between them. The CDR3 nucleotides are TGTGCCAGCAGCATAACCCAGGGTCAGGACGAGCAGTACTTC. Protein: CASSITQGQDEQYF.

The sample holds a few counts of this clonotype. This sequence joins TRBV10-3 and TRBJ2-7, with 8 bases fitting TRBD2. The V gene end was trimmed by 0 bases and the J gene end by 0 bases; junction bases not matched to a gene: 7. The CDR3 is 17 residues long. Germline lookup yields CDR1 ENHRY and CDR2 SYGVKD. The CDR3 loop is CAISESKGRGDSYEQYF. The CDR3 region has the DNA TGTGCCATCAGTGAGTCAAAAGGGCGGGGGGACTCCTACGAGCAGTACTTC.

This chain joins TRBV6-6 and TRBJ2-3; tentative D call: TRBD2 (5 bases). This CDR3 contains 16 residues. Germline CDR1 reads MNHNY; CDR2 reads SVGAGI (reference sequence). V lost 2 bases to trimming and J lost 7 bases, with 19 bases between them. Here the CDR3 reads CASSYESGSPINTQYF. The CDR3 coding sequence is TGTGCCAGCAGTTACGAGAGCGGATCGCCAATTAATACGCAGTATTTT.

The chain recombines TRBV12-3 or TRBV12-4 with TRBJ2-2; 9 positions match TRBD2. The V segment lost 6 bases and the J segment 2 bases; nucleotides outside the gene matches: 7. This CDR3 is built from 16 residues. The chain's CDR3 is CASSRGGAVNTGELFF. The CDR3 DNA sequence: TGTGCCAGCAGCCGCGGGGGGGCGGTTAACACCGGGGAGCTGTTTTTT.

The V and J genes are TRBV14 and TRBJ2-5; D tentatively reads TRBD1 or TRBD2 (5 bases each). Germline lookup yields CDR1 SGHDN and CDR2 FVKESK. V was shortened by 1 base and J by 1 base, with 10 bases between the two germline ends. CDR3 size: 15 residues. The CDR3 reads CASSQALGPQETQYF. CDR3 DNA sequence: TGTGCCAGCAGCCAAGCCTTGGGACCCCAAGAGACCCAGTACTTC.

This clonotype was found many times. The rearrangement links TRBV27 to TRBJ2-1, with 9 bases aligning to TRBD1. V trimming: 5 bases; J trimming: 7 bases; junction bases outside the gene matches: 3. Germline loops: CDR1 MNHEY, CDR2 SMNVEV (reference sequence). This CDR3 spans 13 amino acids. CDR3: CASSPGTGNEQFF. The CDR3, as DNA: TGTGCCAGCAGTCCCGGGACAGGGAATGAGCAGTTCTTC.

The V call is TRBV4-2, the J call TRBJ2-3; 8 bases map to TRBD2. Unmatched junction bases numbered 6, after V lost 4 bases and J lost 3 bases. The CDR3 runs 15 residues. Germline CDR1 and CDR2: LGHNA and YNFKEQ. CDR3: CASSRERGRTDTQYF. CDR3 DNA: TGTGCCAGCAGCCGAGAGCGGGGGAGGACAGATACGCAGTATTTT.

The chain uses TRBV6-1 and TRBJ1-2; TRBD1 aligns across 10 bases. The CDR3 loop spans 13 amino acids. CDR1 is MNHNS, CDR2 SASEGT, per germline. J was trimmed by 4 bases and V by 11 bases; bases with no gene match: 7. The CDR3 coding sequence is TGTGCCGGCAAGACAGGGGGCGGCTATGGCTACACCTTC. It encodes CAGKTGGGYGYTF.

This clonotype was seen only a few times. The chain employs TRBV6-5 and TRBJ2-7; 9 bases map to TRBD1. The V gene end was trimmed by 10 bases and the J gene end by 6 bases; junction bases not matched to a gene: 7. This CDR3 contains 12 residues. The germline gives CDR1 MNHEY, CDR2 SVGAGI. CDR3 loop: CATSRTGAEQYF. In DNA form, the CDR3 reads TGTGCCACGTCCCGGACAGGGGCCGAGCAGTACTTC.

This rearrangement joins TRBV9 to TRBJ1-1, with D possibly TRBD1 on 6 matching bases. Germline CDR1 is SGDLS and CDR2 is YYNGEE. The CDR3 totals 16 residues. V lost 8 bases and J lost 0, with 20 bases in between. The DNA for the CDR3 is TGTGCCAGATTACTCAGGGGTTGGTCAGTGAACACTGAAGCTTTCTTT. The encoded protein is CARLLRGWSVNTEAFF.

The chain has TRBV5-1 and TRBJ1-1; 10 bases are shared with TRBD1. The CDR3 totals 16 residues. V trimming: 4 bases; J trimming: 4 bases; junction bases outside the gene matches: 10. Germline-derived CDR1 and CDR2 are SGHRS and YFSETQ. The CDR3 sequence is CASSDGLTGGGTEAFF. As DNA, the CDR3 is TGCGCCAGCAGCGATGGGCTGACAGGGGGCGGCACTGAAGCTTTCTTT.

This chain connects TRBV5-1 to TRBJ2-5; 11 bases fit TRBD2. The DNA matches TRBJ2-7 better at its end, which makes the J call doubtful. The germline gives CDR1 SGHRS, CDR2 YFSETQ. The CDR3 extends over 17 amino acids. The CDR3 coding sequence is TGCGCCAGCAGTCACCTCCCCGGGACTAGCGGACCGGACGAGCAGTACTTC. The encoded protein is CASSHLPGTSGPDEQYF.

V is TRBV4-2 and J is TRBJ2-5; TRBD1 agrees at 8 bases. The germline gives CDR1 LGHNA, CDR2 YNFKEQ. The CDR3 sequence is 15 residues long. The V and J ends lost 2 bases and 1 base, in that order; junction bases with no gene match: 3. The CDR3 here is CASSQSDRGQETQYF. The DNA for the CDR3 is TGTGCCAGCAGCCAAAGCGACAGGGGCCAAGAGACCCAGTACTTC.

CDR3 DNA: TGTGCCAGCAGCGACCCGACAGGTTCATATTTT. Protein product: CASSDPTGSYF. The genes are TRBV9 and TRBJ1-3; D might be TRBD1 (6 bases). The CDR3 runs to 11 residues. Trimming cost V 3 bases and J 15 bases, with 13 bases left between them. CDR1 is SGDLS and CDR2 is YYNGEE in the germline V gene.

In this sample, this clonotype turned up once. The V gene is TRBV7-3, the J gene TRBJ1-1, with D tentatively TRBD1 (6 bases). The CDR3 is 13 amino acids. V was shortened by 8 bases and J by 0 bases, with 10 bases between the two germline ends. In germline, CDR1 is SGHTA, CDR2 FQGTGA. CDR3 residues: CASGGLMNTEAFF. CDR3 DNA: TGTGCCAGCGGGGGGCTCATGAACACTGAAGCTTTCTTT. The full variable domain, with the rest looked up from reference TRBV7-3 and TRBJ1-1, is GAGVSQTPSNKVTEKGKYVELRCDPISGHTALYWYRQSLGQGPEFLIYFQGTGAADDSGLPNDRFFAVRPEGSVSTLKIQRTERGDSAVYLCASGGLMNTEAFFGQGTRLTVV.